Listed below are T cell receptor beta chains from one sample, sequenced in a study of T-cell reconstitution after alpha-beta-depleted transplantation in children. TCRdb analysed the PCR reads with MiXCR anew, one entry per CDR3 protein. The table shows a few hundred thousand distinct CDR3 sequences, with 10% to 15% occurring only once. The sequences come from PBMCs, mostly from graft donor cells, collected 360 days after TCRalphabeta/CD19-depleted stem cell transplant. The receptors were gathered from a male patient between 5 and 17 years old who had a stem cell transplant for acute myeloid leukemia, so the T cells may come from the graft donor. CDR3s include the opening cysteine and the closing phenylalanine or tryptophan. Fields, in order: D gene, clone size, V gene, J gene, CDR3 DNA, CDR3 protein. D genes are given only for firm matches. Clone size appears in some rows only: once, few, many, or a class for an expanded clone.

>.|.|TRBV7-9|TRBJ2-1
TGTGCCAGCAGCTTCCCAACTAATCCGGGGCAGTTCTTC
CASSFPTNPGQFF
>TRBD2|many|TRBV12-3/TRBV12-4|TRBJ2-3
TGTGCCAGCAGCTTTAGCGGGAGGGCCACAGATACGCAGTATTTT
CASSFSGRATDTQYF
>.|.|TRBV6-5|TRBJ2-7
TGTGCCAGCAGTTACGCCGACCCAAGAACAGGTCCCGAGCAGTACTTC
CASSYADPRTGPEQYF
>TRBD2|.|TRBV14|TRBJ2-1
TGTGCCAGCAGCCAAGATAAGGAGACCTGGCGGGAGTTCAATGAGCAGTTCTTC
CASSQDKETWREFNEQFF
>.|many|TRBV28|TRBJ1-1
TGTGCCAGTTCGCACACTGAAGCTTTCTTT
CASSHTEAFF
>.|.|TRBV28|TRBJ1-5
TGTGCCAGCACCCTGTGGGGACCTAGCAATCAGCCCCAGCATTTT
CASTLWGPSNQPQHF
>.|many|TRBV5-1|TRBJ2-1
TGCGCCAGCAGCTTGTTTAGCGACCTATACAATGAGCAGTTCTTC
CASSLFSDLYNEQFF
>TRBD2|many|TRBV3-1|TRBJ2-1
TGTGCCAGCAGCCCCCGACTAGCGGGAGAGCGCAATGAGCAGTTCTTC
CASSPRLAGERNEQFF
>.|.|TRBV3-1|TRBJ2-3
TGTGCCAGCAGCCAAGATGAGTTTACGCAGTATTTT
CASSQDEFTQYF
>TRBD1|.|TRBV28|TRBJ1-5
TGTGCCAGCAGTCCTACAGGGGGCGCCCCGAGGAGAGCCCCTAATGTCAGCAATCAGCCCCAGCATTTT
CASSPTGGAPRRAPNVSNQPQHF
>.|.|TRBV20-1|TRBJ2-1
TGCAGTGCTAGTGTCGTACTAGTGGGGCACTATGAGCAGTTCTTC
CSASVVLVGHYEQFF
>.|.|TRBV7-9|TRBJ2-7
TGTGCCAGCAGCTTAGATAGGATCGTTTACTTC
CASSLDRIVYF
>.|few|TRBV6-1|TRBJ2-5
TGTGCCAGCAGTATCATCCGGGGCGTACAAGAGACCCAGTACTTC
CASSIIRGVQETQYF
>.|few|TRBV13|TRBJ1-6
TGTGCCAGCAGCCCGGGGACCGAGGATGGTTATGATTCACCCCTCCACTTT
CASSPGTEDGYDSPLHF
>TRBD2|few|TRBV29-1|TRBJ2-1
TGCAGCGTTGAATGGCTAGCGGGAGACTTTAGCGATGAGCAGTTCTTC
CSVEWLAGDFSDEQFF
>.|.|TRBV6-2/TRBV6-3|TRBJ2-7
TGTGCCAGCAGCCGATCCGCAGGAGGACCCTACGAGCAGTACTTC
CASSRSAGGPYEQYF
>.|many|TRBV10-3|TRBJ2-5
TGTGCCACGGCGAGGGATACCTCGAGCCTAATGAGCGGAGAGACCCAGTACTTC
CATARDTSSLMSGETQYF
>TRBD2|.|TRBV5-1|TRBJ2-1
TGCGCCAGCAGCTTGGGGTCCCTAGCGGTATACAATGAGCAGTTCTTC
CASSLGSLAVYNEQFF
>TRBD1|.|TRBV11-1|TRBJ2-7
TGTGCCAGCAAGACAGGGACCCTGCACGAGCAGTACTTC
CASKTGTLHEQYF
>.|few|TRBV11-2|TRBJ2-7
TGTGCCAGCAGCCCCCTTGGGCAGGTCGGCTCCTACGAGCAGTACTTC
CASSPLGQVGSYEQYF
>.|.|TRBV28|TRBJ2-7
TGTGCCAGCAGTCTGAGGACAGTCCACTACGAGCAGTACTTC
CASSLRTVHYEQYF
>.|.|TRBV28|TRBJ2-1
TGTGCCCCTGGTATGGGGGACTACAATGAGCAGTTCTTC
CAPGMGDYNEQFF
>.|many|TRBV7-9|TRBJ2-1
TGTGCCAGCAGTCCCCGGGGGACCTCCTACAATGAGCAGTTCTTC
CASSPRGTSYNEQFF
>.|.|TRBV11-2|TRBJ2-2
TGTGCCAGCAGCTTTACGGGGGCGAACACCGGGGAGCTGTTTTTT
CASSFTGANTGELFF
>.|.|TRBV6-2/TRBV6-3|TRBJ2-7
TGTGCCAGCAGTTACAGGGACACTTACTACGAGCAGTACTTC
CASSYRDTYYEQYF
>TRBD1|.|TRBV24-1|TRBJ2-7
TGTGCCGCCTGTGATTTGACAGGGGGATGCTTC
CAACDLTGGCF
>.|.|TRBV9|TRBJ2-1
TGTGCCAGCAGCGTAGCACTCAGCGGCAGGGACAATGAGCAGTTCTTC
CASSVALSGRDNEQFF
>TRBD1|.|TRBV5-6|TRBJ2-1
TGTGCCAGCAGCGAGGACAGGATTTACAATGAGCAGTTCTTC
CASSEDRIYNEQFF